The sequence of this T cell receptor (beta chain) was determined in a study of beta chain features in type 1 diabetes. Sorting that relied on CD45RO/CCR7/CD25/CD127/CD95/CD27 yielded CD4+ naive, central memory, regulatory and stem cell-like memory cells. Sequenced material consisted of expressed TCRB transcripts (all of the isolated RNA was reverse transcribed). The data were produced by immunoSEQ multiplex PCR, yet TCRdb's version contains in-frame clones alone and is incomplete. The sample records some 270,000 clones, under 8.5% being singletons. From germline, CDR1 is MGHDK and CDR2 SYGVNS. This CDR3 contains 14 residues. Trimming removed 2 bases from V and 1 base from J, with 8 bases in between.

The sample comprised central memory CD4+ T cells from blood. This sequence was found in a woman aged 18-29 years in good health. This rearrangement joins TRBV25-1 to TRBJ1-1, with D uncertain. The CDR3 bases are TGTGCCAGCAGTGAACCCCTCGGGAACACTGAAGCTTTCTTT. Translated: CASSEPLGNTEAFF. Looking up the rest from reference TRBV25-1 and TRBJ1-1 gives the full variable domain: EADIYQTPRYLVIGTGKKITLECSQTMGHDKMYWYQQDPGMELHLIHYSYGVNSTEKGDLSSESTVSRIRTEHFPLTLESARPSHTSQYLCASSEPLGNTEAFFGQGTRLTVV.